The 10 T cell receptor beta chains reported below all come from one sample, sequenced in a study of neurological immune-mediated disorders. MiXCR, applied by TCRdb to the 5' RACE reads, yields one record per CDR3 protein. The sample holds nearly 45,000 distinct CDR3 sequences, roughly 13% seen once. Specimen: PBMCs. The receptors were sampled from a female donor in good health.

This clonotype was counted at least ten times. The chain couples TRBV12-3 or TRBV12-4 to TRBJ2-1; 11 positions match TRBD2. J was trimmed by 10 bases and V by 2 bases; bases with no gene match: 10. The CDR3 extends over 16 amino acids. The CDR3 region has the DNA TGTGCCAGCAGTTTAAGGCAACTAGCGGGAGTTAGGGAGCAGTTCTTC. Translated: CASSLRQLAGVREQFF.

This clonotype was seen at least ten times. The chain uses TRBV12-3 or TRBV12-4 and TRBJ2-6, with D perhaps being TRBD1 or TRBD2 (6 bases each). The V gene lost 6 bases and the J gene lost 9 bases, with 18 bases spanning the gap. CDR3 length: 15 amino acids. Here the CDR3 DNA reads TGTGCCAGCAGCTCGGGGGCCTTAGTGGGCAACGTCCTGACTTTC. It specifies CASSSGALVGNVLTF.

This clonotype was detected many times. J is TRBJ1-1 and V is TRBV12-3 or TRBV12-4; D gene unclear. Trimming took 6 bases from V and 4 from J, leaving 12 bases between them. This CDR3 has 13 residues. CDR3 coding DNA: TGTGCCAGCAGGGCAACCGTGGGCACTGAAGCTTTCTTT. This encodes CASRATVGTEAFF.

This clonotype was recorded many times. The chain carries TRBV2 and TRBJ1-1; perhaps TRBD1 as D (6 bases). The CDR3 sequence is 16 residues long. In germline, CDR1 is SNHLY, CDR2 FYNNEI. V dropped 6 bases and J dropped 0 bases, with 17 bases sitting between them. DNA of the CDR3: TGTGCCAGCAGAAAAGACCGGGACACATTGAACACTGAAGCTTTCTTT. It specifies CASRKDRDTLNTEAFF.

This clonotype appeared many times. The rearrangement uses TRBV15 and TRBJ2-1, with D perhaps TRBD2 (7 bases). V lost 1 base to trimming and J lost 3 bases, with 13 bases between them. Per germline, CDR1 LNHNV and CDR2 YYDKDF (reference sequence). The CDR3 spans 16 residues. The CDR3 coding sequence is TGTGCCACCAGCAGAGGGGAGGGGGTATACTACAATGAGCAGTTCTTC. Amino acids: CATSRGEGVYYNEQFF.

With regard to this clonotype: This may stem from a read error, because a much larger clone lies one nucleotide away. CDR3 bases: TGTGCCAGCAGCTTGTCTAGCGGGGGGAGCTCCTACAATGAGAAGTTCTTC. Protein sequence: CASSLSSGGSSYNEKFF. The chain combines TRBV5-4 with TRBJ2-1; TRBD2 matches 11 bases. This CDR3 comprises 17 residues. The V gene's germline CDR1 is SGHNT and CDR2 YYREEE (reference sequence).

This clonotype was detected ten times or more. DNA of the CDR3: TGTGCCAGCAGCCAAGATCGCTTTCCTAGCGGGAGGGGCAATGAGCAGTTCTTC. It is translated as CASSQDRFPSGRGNEQFF. The rearrangement uses TRBV3-1 and TRBJ2-1; 12 bases fit TRBD2. CDR1 and CDR2 (germline): LGHDT, YNNKEL (reference sequence). This CDR3 spans 18 amino acids. Trimming removed 0 bases from V and 6 bases from J; junction bases left unmatched: 9.

There are many counts of this clonotype. This chain uses TRBV20-1 with TRBJ2-5; possibly TRBD2 for D (7 bases). The CDR3 runs to 15 residues. Per the germline V gene, CDR1 is DFQATT and CDR2 is SNEGSKA (reference sequence). V dropped 4 bases and J dropped 3 bases, with 18 bases sitting between them. CDR3: CSATGAGAGEETQYF. The CDR3 bases are TGCAGTGCTACCGGTGCGGGGGCGGGAGAAGAGACCCAGTACTTC.

This clonotype was seen at least ten times. V is TRBV9 and J is TRBJ2-6, with D maybe TRBD2 (6 bases). From germline, CDR1 is SGDLS and CDR2 YYNGEE. This CDR3 comprises 15 residues. Trimming removed 0 bases at V and 2 bases at J, with 6 bases between. DNA for the CDR3: TGTGCCAGCAGCGTAGGGGGGGCTGGGGCCAACGTCCTGACTTTC. This encodes CASSVGGAGANVLTF.

There are many counts of this clonotype. This chain joins TRBV9 and TRBJ2-7, with D tentatively TRBD1 (5 bases). The CDR3 contains 15 residues. V was pared by 4 bases and J by 1 base, with 15 bases between. Germline V CDR1 and CDR2: SGDLS, YYNGEE. CDR3 protein: CASSPGANPSYEQYF. CDR3 coding DNA: TGTGCCAGCAGCCCTGGGGCCAACCCATCCTACGAGCAGTACTTC.